The 3 T cell receptor beta chains given below trace back to one sample, sequenced in a study of molecular identifiers for immune sequencing clone quantification. TCRdb re-analysed the PCR reads in MiXCR, keeping a single row per CDR3 protein. The sample records approximately 550,000 distinct CDR3 sequences, 20% to 25% being singletons. Sequencing used naive CD8+ T cells from blood, with Jurkat cell RNA spiked in. Subset denoted: FACS-sorted CD8+CD4-CCR7+CD45RA+ naive T cells. These receptors were collected from a human donor in good health. Some libraries in this study had Jurkat cell RNA spiked in.

This clonotype was picked up many times. The rearrangement links TRBV2 to TRBJ2-7; 7 bases fit TRBD1. Germline-derived CDR1 and CDR2 are SNHLY and FYNNEI. This CDR3 spans 14 amino acids. V lost 8 bases and J lost 3; bases outside the gene matches: 10. CDR3 sequence reads: CASSRGPLHYEQYF. CDR3 coding DNA: TGTGCCAGCTCGAGGGGGCCCCTACACTACGAGCAGTACTTC. Full variable domain (missing parts from reference TRBV2 and TRBJ2-7): EPEVTQTPSHQVTQMGQEVILRCVPISNHLYFYWYRQILGQKVEFLVSFYNNEISEKSEIFDDQFSVERPDGSNFTLKIRSTKLEDSAMYFCASSRGPLHYEQYFGPGTRLTVT.

The chain links TRBV12-3 or TRBV12-4 to TRBJ2-7; tentatively, D is TRBD1 (6 bases). This CDR3 has 15 amino acids. Trimming shortened V by 3 bases and J by 2 bases, and 14 bases separated the two germline ends. CDR3 coding DNA: TGTGCCAGCAGTTTCGTATGGGACAACGCCTACGAGCAGTACTTC. Translating gives CASSFVWDNAYEQYF.

About this clonotype itself: The junction departs from germline at one end; a sequencing error may be responsible. The gene calls are TRBV3-1 and TRBJ2-5, with D uncertain. There are 14 residues in the CDR3. Germline V gene lookup returns CDR1 LGHDT and CDR2 YNNKEL (reference sequence). CDR3 amino acids: CASSLSESQETQCF. The CDR3 DNA sequence: TGTGCCAGCAGCCTCTCAGAATCCCAAGAGACCCAGTGCTTC.